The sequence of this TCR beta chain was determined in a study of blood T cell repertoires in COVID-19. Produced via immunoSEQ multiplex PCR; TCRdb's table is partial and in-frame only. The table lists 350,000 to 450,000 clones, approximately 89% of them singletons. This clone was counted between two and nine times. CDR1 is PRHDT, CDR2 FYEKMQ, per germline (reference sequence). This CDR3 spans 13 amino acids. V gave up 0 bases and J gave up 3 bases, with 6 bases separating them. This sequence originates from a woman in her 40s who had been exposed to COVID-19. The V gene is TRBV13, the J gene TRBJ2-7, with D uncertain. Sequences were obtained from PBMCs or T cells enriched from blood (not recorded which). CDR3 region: CASSLGASYEQYF. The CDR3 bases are TGTGCCAGCAGCTTAGGGGCTAGCTACGAGCAGTACTTC.